This T cell receptor (beta chain) was found in a study of shared clonotypes between healthy human individuals. General study findings and limits: Compared with memory subsets, naive subsets generally had larger estimated richness.

Data came from immunoSEQ multiplex PCR; TCRdb stores just in-frame clones and leaves some out. The sample lists 2 million to 3 million clones; approximately 93% were seen once. This CDR3 contains 15 residues. Germline V gives CDR1 SGHRS, CDR2 YFSETQ. Trimming took 0 bases from V and 3 from J, leaving 12 bases between them. Notes on this clone: Antigen unknown.

The rearrangement joins TRBV5-1 to TRBJ1-2; D is possibly TRBD1 (5 bases). The source is a man aged 18 to 35 in good health. Some clones in this sample may be carry-over from other donors' samples. Sequencing was done on a sample of naive CD4+ T cells from PBMCs. Sample subset: CD45RA+ positively selected. CDR3 coding DNA: TGCGCCAGCAGCTTGGGAGGCAGGGCGGACTATGGCTACACCTTC. It translates to CASSLGGRADYGYTF.